The 2 T cell receptor beta chains in this list originate from one sample, sequenced in a study of cytomegalovirus exposure and HLA in healthy donors. Measured with immunoSEQ multiplex PCR; TCRdb has only the in-frame clones, and not every one. The data show 70,000 to 80,000 clones, around 94% seen once. The specimen was PBMCs. The receptor set was obtained from a woman aged 18-35 years in good health and CMV-seropositive.

The V call is TRBV4-1, the J call TRBJ2-2, with D perhaps TRBD1 (5 bases). The CDR3 runs to 17 residues. V was clipped by 0 bases and J by 0 bases, with 11 bases between them. CDR1 and CDR2 (germline): MGHRA, YSYEKL. DNA of the CDR3: TGCGCCAGCAGCCAAGATCGAGGACAAACGAACACCGGGGAGCTGTTTTTT. Amino acid sequence: CASSQDRGQTNTGELFF.

The V gene is TRBV19, the J gene TRBJ2-5; 7 positions match TRBD2. This CDR3 is built from 14 residues. Germline V CDR1 and CDR2: LNHDA, SQIVND (reference sequence). V gave up 2 bases and J gave up 5 bases; unmatched junction bases: 5. The CDR3 region has the DNA TGTGCCAGTAGTATAAGGGGAGGGGAGGAGACCCAGTACTTC. Translation gives CASSIRGGEETQYF.